This TCR beta chain is from a study of response to subunit inactivated influenza vaccine. This clonotype came up a few times. This CDR3 spans 11 amino acids. Trimming took off 3 bases at V and 6 bases at J, with 5 bases between the two ends. Germline values: CDR1 MGHDK, CDR2 SYGVNS. TCRdb analysed the RT-PCR reads with MiXCR anew, one entry per CDR3 protein. This table holds approximately 530,000 distinct CDR3 sequences, approximately 7.2% found once. The sequences come from PBMCs from blood, collected approximately 25 months after vaccination. The gene calls are TRBV25-1 and TRBJ1-2; D gene uncertain. The sequence was obtained from a man aged 50-75 years who received an inactivated influenza vaccine. The CDR3 region has the DNA TGTGCCAGCAGTGATCTCCATGGCTACACCTTC. Translation: CASSDLHGYTF.